The 20 T cell receptor beta chains in this list originate from one sample, sequenced in a study of OX40 agonist ivuxolimab in advanced cancers. Assay used: immunoSEQ multiplex PCR; TCRdb lists only in-frame clones, some missing. This sample has around 33,000 clones; about 80% occur once, and the top ten carry 12%. The sequenced sample was CD4+ or CD8+ T cells sorted from blood, obtained in a trial of the OX40 agonist ivuxolimab. The receptors were sampled from an adult with an advanced solid tumor such as melanoma, head and neck, liver or kidney cancer.

The chain couples TRBV7-6 to TRBJ2-3; tentatively, D is TRBD1 or TRBD2 (5 bases each). The CDR3 consists of 16 residues. The germline V gene has CDR1 SGHVS and CDR2 FNYEAQ. V dropped 4 bases and J dropped 0 bases, with 14 bases sitting between them. CDR3 protein: CASSYAGAGSTDTQYF. The DNA for the CDR3 is TGTGCCAGCAGCTACGCCGGGGCCGGGAGCACAGATACGCAGTATTTT.

V gene TRBV6-5 combines with J gene TRBJ2-5, with a tentative D call TRBD1 (6 bases). The V gene's germline CDR1 is MNHEY and CDR2 SVGAGI. V was pared by 5 bases and J by 2 bases, with 12 bases between. The CDR3 contains 14 residues. The CDR3 is CASSRDISQETQYF. In DNA form, the CDR3 reads TGTGCCAGCAGTCGGGACATCTCTCAAGAGACCCAGTACTTC.

This clone occurred once. The V call is TRBV15, the J call TRBJ2-3; D remains unclear. This CDR3 is 13 amino acids long. The V end was cut by 0 bases, the J end by 2 bases, with 3 bases between. Germline CDR1 is LNHNV and CDR2 is YYDKDF (reference sequence). The CDR3 sequence is CATSRDLTDTQYF. Written as DNA, the CDR3 is TGTGCCACCAGCAGAGATCTCACAGATACGCAGTATTTT. The full variable domain, rest sourced from reference TRBV15 and TRBJ2-3, is DAMVIQNPRYQVTQFGKPVTLSCSQTLNHNVMYWYQQKSSQAPKLLFHYYDKDFNNEADTPDNFQSRRPNTSFCFLDIRSPGLGDTAMYLCATSRDLTDTQYFGPGTRLTVL.

V and J are TRBV6-1 and TRBJ1-6; 8 bases fit TRBD1. Trimming removed 4 bases from V and 3 bases from J; junction bases left unmatched: 17. The V gene's germline CDR1 is MNHNS and CDR2 SASEGT. This CDR3 is built from 20 residues. CDR3 DNA sequence: TGTGCCAGCAGTGTGGCGCGGGACAGGAGTTTGATCTTCTATAATTCACCCCTCCACTTT. It translates to CASSVARDRSLIFYNSPLHF.

This clone counts as medium-sized. This chain joins TRBV2 and TRBJ2-7; perhaps TRBD1 as D (6 bases). This CDR3 spans 15 amino acids. The germline V gene encodes CDR1 SNHLY and CDR2 FYNNEI. V was pared by 8 bases and J by 6 bases, with 23 bases between. DNA of the CDR3: TGTGCCAGCGCCGCCGGACAGCTCATTCCGTCCGAGCAGTACTTC. Amino acids: CASAAGQLIPSEQYF.

The chain is built from TRBV5-6 and TRBJ2-7, with no clear D. V lost 2 bases to trimming and J lost 3 bases, with 3 bases between them. The germline CDR1 and CDR2 sequences are SGHDT and YYEEEE. CDR3 length equals 11 residues. The CDR3, as DNA: TGTGCCAGCAGCTTAGACTACGAGCAGTACTTC. Protein: CASSLDYEQYF.

Only a few counts were recorded for this clone. The chain carries TRBV4-2 and TRBJ1-2, with 8 nucleotides matching TRBD1. Germline CDR1 is LGHNA and CDR2 is YNFKEQ. The CDR3 length is 13 residues. V lost 8 bases and J lost 3; bases outside the gene matches: 5. The CDR3 here is CASRTGMDYGYTF. DNA of the CDR3: TGTGCCAGCCGGACAGGGATGGACTATGGCTACACCTTC.

V gene TRBV9 combines with J gene TRBJ2-5, with D unresolved. CDR3 length: 14 residues. V was trimmed by 4 bases and J by 0 bases, leaving 10 bases between them. Per germline, CDR1 SGDLS and CDR2 YYNGEE. CDR3 residues: CASSPTEYQETQYF. CDR3 DNA sequence: TGTGCCAGCAGCCCGACGGAGTACCAAGAGACCCAGTACTTC.

The CDR3 sequence: CASSYSGGTEAFF. Here the CDR3 DNA reads TGTGCCAGCAGTTACTCAGGGGGAACTGAAGCTTTCTTT. V gene TRBV6-5 combines with J gene TRBJ1-1, with D perhaps TRBD1 (6 bases). CDR1 MNHEY and CDR2 SVGAGI come from the germline V gene. The CDR3 spans 13 residues. V was pared by 0 bases and J by 5 bases, with 7 bases between.

The genes are TRBV28 and TRBJ1-1; D might be TRBD1 (5 bases). This CDR3 comprises 16 residues. Germline CDR1 and CDR2: MDHEN and SYDVKM. V shed 4 bases and J shed 5 bases, with 20 bases lying between them. CDR3 nucleotide sequence: TGTGCCAGCAGTTCCTCCTTGATGTGGGGCCGGACTGAAGCTTTCTTT. Protein: CASSSSLMWGRTEAFF. Full variable domain (remainder filled in from reference TRBV28 and TRBJ1-1): DVKVTQSSRYLVKRTGEKVFLECVQDMDHENMFWYRQDPGLGLRLIYFSYDVKMKEKGDIPEGYSVSREKKERFSLILESASTNQTSMYLCASSSSLMWGRTEAFFGQGTRLTVV.

In this sample, this clone turned up a few times. The CDR3 reads CASSLVTSGTDTQYF. DNA of the CDR3: TGTGCCAGCAGCTTAGTAACTAGCGGCACAGATACGCAGTATTTT. The chain joins TRBV11-2 to TRBJ2-3; 7 bases align to TRBD2. The germline V gene encodes CDR1 SGHAT and CDR2 FQNNGV. With V trimmed by 1 base and J by 1 base, 2 bases remained unmatched. The CDR3 length is 15 residues.

The CDR3 DNA reads as TGTGCCAGTAGTGCAGGGGGGAACACTGAAGCTTTCTTT. Its protein is CASSAGGNTEAFF. The rearrangement joins TRBV19 to TRBJ1-1; 7 nucleotides line up with TRBD1. After removal of 5 bases from V and 1 base from J, the junction contained 1 base not matched to a gene. The CDR3 contains 13 residues. Looked up from germline, CDR1 is LNHDA and CDR2 is SQIVND (reference sequence).

This rearrangement joins TRBV5-1 to TRBJ2-1, with 11 bases fitting TRBD2. Germline V gives CDR1 SGHRS, CDR2 YFSETQ. The CDR3 spans 21 residues. The V gene end was trimmed by 0 bases and the J gene end by 0 bases; junction bases not matched to a gene: 14. The CDR3 protein is CASSLGFGTSGSLSSYNEQFF. CDR3 DNA sequence: TGCGCCAGCAGCTTGGGTTTCGGGACTAGCGGATCTTTAAGCTCCTACAATGAGCAGTTCTTC.

The CDR3 spells CASSLGTAGPYEQYF. CDR3 DNA: TGTGCCAGCAGCCTTGGGACGGCCGGACCCTACGAGCAGTACTTC. The chain has TRBV28 and TRBJ2-7; possibly TRBD1 or TRBD2 for D (5 bases each). The CDR3 is 15 amino acids. V was trimmed by 6 bases and J by 2 bases, leaving 17 bases between them. Germline CDR1 and CDR2: MDHEN and SYDVKM.

The genes are TRBV6-1 and TRBJ1-5; 10 bases are shared with TRBD1. This CDR3 has 17 amino acids. Looked up from germline, CDR1 is MNHNS and CDR2 is SASEGT. V gave up 3 bases and J gave up 2 bases; unmatched junction bases: 7. As DNA, the CDR3 is TGTGCCAGCAGTGAGCTTAGGGGGACAGGGGGCAATCAGCCCCAGCATTTT. This sequence encodes CASSELRGTGGNQPQHF.

This chain links TRBV11-2 with TRBJ2-5, with D unresolved. Germline assignment: CDR1 SGHAT and CDR2 FQNNGV. The CDR3 runs to 14 residues. V lost 2 bases, J lost 1 base, and 8 bases lay in between. The CDR3 DNA follows: TGTGCCAGCAGCTTATTTCGGGCCCAAGAGACCCAGTACTTC. It yields the protein CASSLFRAQETQYF.

The count of this clone is one. The J gene is TRBJ2-7, the V gene TRBV7-8; TRBD1 aligns across 7 bases. This CDR3 has 15 amino acids. The germline V gene has CDR1 SGHVS and CDR2 FQNEAQ. V lost 1 base, J lost 1 base, and 4 bases stayed unmatched. The DNA of the CDR3 is TGTGCCAGCAGCTTAGGAGGACAGGAGTCCTACGAGCAGTACTTC. Protein: CASSLGGQESYEQYF.

This clone was seen a single time. This chain uses TRBV5-1 with TRBJ2-7; perhaps TRBD2 as D (6 bases). V shed 0 bases and J shed 6 bases, with 16 bases lying between them. The CDR3 is made up of 15 amino acids. CDR1 and CDR2 from the germline V gene are SGHRS and YFSETQ. Here the CDR3 DNA reads TGCGCCAGCAGCTTGGCGGGGGATTTAGCCGGCGAGCAGTACTTC. Translation: CASSLAGDLAGEQYF.

The gene calls are TRBV27 and TRBJ2-5; D call uncertain. This CDR3 has 15 amino acids. Germline V gene lookup returns CDR1 MNHEY and CDR2 SMNVEV (reference sequence). Trimming took 3 bases from V and 5 from J, leaving 16 bases between them. CDR3 loop: CASSFGSSIRETQYF. CDR3 DNA: TGTGCCAGCAGTTTCGGATCCTCAATACGGGAGACCCAGTACTTC.

V gene TRBV27 combines with J gene TRBJ1-1; possibly TRBD1 for D (5 bases). V gave up 8 bases and J gave up 0 bases, with 10 bases separating them. Germline-derived CDR1 and CDR2 are MNHEY and SMNVEV (reference sequence). CDR3 length: 13 amino acids. CDR3 bases: TGTGCCAGCTCGACAGACTTGAACACTGAAGCTTTCTTT. Amino acid sequence: CASSTDLNTEAFF.